This TCR beta chain was found in a study of blood T cell repertoires in COVID-19 (dated by TCRdb to 2020 to 2022). At the level of the whole study: Samples from collaborators originated in the United States, Italy and Spain and spanned both the acute and convalescent phases of COVID-19. The prospective study material was composed of cDNA or gDNA derived from T cells, B-cell-depleted T cells, or PBMCs. Deeply sampled blood TCRbeta repertoires from subjects exposed to, actively infected with, or recovered from COVID-19 were included in the dataset. The repertoires were released in a freely available public database intended as a resource for research on the immune response to SARS-CoV-2. Samples were obtained from the ongoing ImmuneRACE study (first 160 participants) and from 950 to 1,500 subjects provided by 6 global collaborators. Sample metadata almost always included a de-identified subject ID, COVID-19 status, age in years and sex. Where available, HLA class I and class II types were obtained from metadata supplied by the sample provider rather than from assay-based typing. General conclusions and limits of the study: The quantity of clinical and demographic metadata differed by source and by participant and was supplied without curation.

The CDR3 runs 15 residues from the cysteine to the phenylalanine. Only the CDR3 DNA stays, 45 bases, in frame from base 1. Trimming leaves V shorter by 4 bases and J shorter by 3 bases, with the junction holding 6 bases beyond the gene matches. CDR1 and CDR2 are drawn from the germline V gene: LGHNA, YSLEER. Whole blood was collected in K2EDTA tubes by collaborating institutions according to the institutions' own protocols. Collaborator samples were shipped for TCRbeta analysis as frozen whole blood, isolated PBMCs, or DNA extracted from either sample type. Points on this clone: There is no known antigen for this receptor. No per-base quality is available; no much larger clone lies one base away.

The immunoSEQ Assay, a bias-controlled multiplex PCR, was used to amplify TCRbeta CDR3 regions from genomic DNA. Regarding the original processing steps: Within the assay, amplification of reference gene primers was used to estimate how many nucleated cells each sample contained. To quantify the absolute abundance of each unique TCRbeta CDR3 rearrangement, sequence reads were collapsed and filtered. Productive Simpson clonality was computed per sample as the square root of Simpson's diversity index over productive rearrangements. Drawn from immuneACCESS, this table holds only the in-frame rearrangements with V and J called that TCRdb kept. Clones are partly lost; checked studies trace under half to an unresolved V gene and leave the rest unexplained. The D gene and trimming were derived from the DNA, and the V and J assignments and clone size from that table. Counted in this sample were roughly 32,000 clones; roughly 84% of them appeared once. The top ten hold around 15% of the sample.

This clonotype originated in a man aged 55 to 69 with active COVID-19. The sequenced sample consisted of peripheral blood. The sequence links TRBV4-3 to TRBJ1-2, with TRBD1 identical over 9 junction bases. The CDR3 protein is CASSREQGAYYGYTF. Here is the DNA: TGCGCCAGCAGCCGAGAACAGGGGGCATACTATGGCTACACCTTC.